Sequencing of this T cell receptor (beta chain) was carried out in a study of CD8+CD57+ T cells in acquired aplastic anemia. Study at large: Sorted CD4+ and CD8+ cells gave a mean 3.2 ug DNA, range 0.2 to 27.4 ug. Regarding the study as a whole: Both patients and controls carried the same twenty-nine CD8+ CDR3 sequences.

Only a few counts were recorded for this clonotype. What it recognizes is unknown. Sequenced patients had shown CD8+CD57+ cell expansion by flow cytometry. Diagnosis of severe acquired aplastic anemia applied to all patients. When blood sampling took place, the patients had received no therapy. V was shortened by 5 bases and J by 4 bases, with 9 bases between the two germline ends. Germline V CDR1 and CDR2: MRHNA, SNTAGT. This CDR3 contains 13 residues. TCR beta VDJ combinations and CDR3 sequences were profiled from genomic DNA. TCRdb recomputed calls from the reads with MiXCR, one row per CDR3 protein. The sample yields roughly 200,000 distinct CDR3 sequences, about three fifths seen once.

This clonotype was obtained from a human donor with aplastic anemia. V is TRBV6-4 and J is TRBJ1-5, with a weak D call TRBD1 (5 bases). What was sequenced was sorted CD4+, CD8+, or CD8+CD57+ T cells (not recorded which) from PBMCs. DNA of the CDR3: TGTGCCAGCAGTCAGTCAGGGAATCAGCCCCAGCATTTT. Translating gives CASSQSGNQPQHF.